What follows describes a single T cell receptor (beta chain). This specimen belongs to a study of blood T cell repertoires in COVID-19. Study-wide background: Sites in the United States, Italy and Spain provided acute and convalescent COVID-19 samples. Sample material is recorded as cDNA or gDNA derived from T cells, B-cell-depleted T cells, or PBMCs.

The CDR3 contains 14 residues. Germline V gene lookup returns CDR1 SGHTA and CDR2 FQGNSA. Trimming cost V 8 bases and J 0 bases, with 11 bases left between them. In the study's own analysis: Amplified reference gene primers provided the basis for estimating nucleated cell counts. Libraries were prepared by immunoSEQ multiplex PCR; TCRdb keeps only in-frame clonotypes and omits some of them. That table furnishes V, J and clone size, whereas the DNA furnished D and trimming. The table records 60,000 to 80,000 clones, approximately 85% of them present only once. What was sequenced was peripheral blood. The gene calls are TRBV7-2 and TRBJ2-1, with D tentatively TRBD1 (6 bases). The source of this sequence is a man aged 45-60 years with acute or convalescent COVID-19. CDR3 residues: CASLRGYSYNEQFF. CDR3 in DNA: TGTGCCAGCCTGAGGGGGTACTCCTACAATGAGCAGTTCTTC.